Following are 22 T cell receptor beta chains from one sample sequenced in a study of T cells in Graves' hyperthyroidism and ophthalmopathy. Amplification yielded TCR beta CDR3 regions, with RNA transcripts as the source. TCR CDR3 underwent first-round RT-PCR with the HTBI primer set. TCRdb re-called the multiplex PCR reads with MiXCR, one entry per CDR3 protein. The table lists roughly 170,000 distinct CDR3 sequences, more than 15% of them singletons. The source material was blood. The receptors here all came from a woman between 45 and 60 years old with Graves' hyperthyroidism.

In this sample, this clonotype turned up many times. The rearrangement joins TRBV6-2 or TRBV6-3 to TRBJ2-1; TRBD2 is a possible D gene (6 bases). V lost 5 bases, J lost 6 bases, and 17 bases lay in between. CDR1 and CDR2 from the germline V gene are MNHEY and SVGEGT. CDR3 size: 15 residues. Here the CDR3 reads CASSALAGPSNEQFF. CDR3 bases: TGTGCCAGCAGTGCACTGGCGGGGCCTTCCAATGAGCAGTTCTTC.

This clonotype was picked up one time. V gene TRBV7-9 combines with J gene TRBJ2-5, with 10 bases lining up with TRBD1. Trimming cost V 1 base and J 5 bases; bases outside gene matches: 7. There are 16 residues in the CDR3. Germline lookup yields CDR1 SEHNR and CDR2 FQNEAQ (reference sequence). CDR3: CASSLGQGAIMETQYF. The DNA for the CDR3 is TGTGCCAGCAGCTTAGGACAGGGGGCGATAATGGAGACCCAGTACTTC.

The chain carries TRBV5-1 and TRBJ1-2; D is possibly TRBD1 (6 bases). The CDR3 has 17 amino acids. Trimming cost V 4 bases and J 8 bases, with 27 bases left between them. Germline CDR1 SGHRS, CDR2 YFSETQ. The CDR3 DNA sequence: TGCGCCAGCAGCCCTGAGGGGGGAGCCCGCTCCTCCATGGGCTACACCTTC. Residues: CASSPEGGARSSMGYTF.

The rearrangement joins TRBV10-3 to TRBJ1-6; D gene unclear. This CDR3 is built from 15 residues. V gave up 0 bases and J gave up 10 bases, with 13 bases separating them. Germline V gene lookup returns CDR1 ENHRY and CDR2 SYGVKD. CDR3: CAISESTQPESPLHF. The CDR3 bases are TGTGCCATCAGTGAGTCGACGCAGCCGGAATCACCCCTCCACTTT.

This clonotype occurred many times. The gene calls are TRBV19 and TRBJ1-2, with TRBD1 as a possible D gene (5 bases). The CDR3 is made up of 14 amino acids. V lost 5 bases and J lost 8, with 18 bases in between. The V gene's germline CDR1 is LNHDA and CDR2 SQIVND (reference sequence). The CDR3 sequence is CASSPRGRPGGYTF. CDR3 nucleotides: TGTGCCAGTAGTCCCCGGGGCCGTCCCGGAGGCTACACCTTC.

The chain couples TRBV2 to TRBJ2-1; 14 positions agree with TRBD2. Trimming took 4 bases from V and 5 from J; bases not matched to a gene: 1. The CDR3 totals 15 residues. Germline CDR1 reads SNHLY; CDR2 reads FYNNEI. CDR3 coding DNA: TGTGCCAGCAGTGGACTAGCGGGGGGGGACAATGAGCAGTTCTTC. This sequence encodes CASSGLAGGDNEQFF.

This clonotype was counted ten times or more. The chain has TRBV5-1 and TRBJ1-2; no definite D call. Germline V gene data show CDR1 as SGHRS and CDR2 as YFSETQ. The germline V and J ends were trimmed by 0 bases and 8 bases, with 11 bases remaining between them. This CDR3 is built from 13 residues. The CDR3 coding sequence is TGCGCCAGCAGCTTGGCAAGGGTTGACGGCTACACCTTC. Translating gives CASSLARVDGYTF.

The chain employs TRBV6-4 and TRBJ1-2; D may be TRBD1 (5 bases). Germline lookup yields CDR1 MRHNA and CDR2 SNTAGT. The CDR3 has 18 amino acids. Trimming cost V 2 bases and J 0 bases, with 19 bases left between them. The CDR3: CASSDPNSPVTANYGYTF. As DNA, the CDR3 is TGTGCCAGCAGTGACCCAAACTCCCCCGTGACAGCTAACTATGGCTACACCTTC.

Many counts were recorded for this clonotype. The chain is built from TRBV5-1 and TRBJ2-4, with 9 bases aligning to TRBD1. Germline-derived CDR1 and CDR2 are SGHRS and YFSETQ. This CDR3 comprises 15 residues. The V and J ends lost 4 bases and 4 bases, in that order; junction bases with no gene match: 6. The CDR3 region is CASSPGQGIKNIQYF. DNA of the CDR3: TGCGCCAGCAGCCCGGGACAGGGAATAAAAAACATTCAGTACTTC.

CDR3 residues: CASSLAKEKVNTEAFF. The CDR3 DNA follows: TGTGCCAGCAGCTTAGCGAAAGAAAAGGTGAACACTGAAGCTTTCTTT. The rearrangement links TRBV7-2 to TRBJ1-1; unclear D gene. Germline CDR1 SGHTA, CDR2 FQGNSA. The CDR3 extends over 16 amino acids. V was pared by 0 bases and J by 0 bases, with 11 bases between.

In its sample, this clonotype was seen many times. The chain is built from TRBV12-3 or TRBV12-4 and TRBJ1-5; D gene unclear. V was trimmed by 4 bases and J by 2 bases, leaving 9 bases between them. The CDR3 consists of 14 residues. CDR3 sequence reads: CASSSYSGNQPQHF. The CDR3 region has the DNA TGTGCCAGCAGTTCCTACAGCGGCAATCAGCCCCAGCATTTT.

This chain links TRBV5-1 with TRBJ2-5; D unclear. Looked up from germline, CDR1 is SGHRS and CDR2 is YFSETQ. The V end lost 0 bases, the J end lost 3 bases, and 9 bases lay between the germline ends. The CDR3 sequence is 14 residues long. CDR3 sequence (DNA): TGCGCCAGCAGCTTGGCTCCTGGAAAAGAGACCCAGTACTTC. This encodes CASSLAPGKETQYF. Supplemented by reference TRBV5-1 and TRBJ2-5, the full variable domain reads KAGVTQTPRYLIKTRGQQVTLSCSPISGHRSVSWYQQTPGQGLQFLFEYFSETQRNKGNFPGRFSGRQFSNSRSEMNVSTLELGDSALYLCASSLAPGKETQYFGPGTRLLVL.

This clonotype was recorded at least ten times. The chain recombines TRBV19 with TRBJ1-1, with TRBD1 identical over 11 bases. The ends lost 2 bases at V and 1 base at J; junction bases unmatched: 6. Germline V lookup: CDR1 LNHDA, CDR2 SQIVND (reference sequence). The CDR3 is 17 amino acids. The CDR3 protein is CASSITDRGRRNTEAFF. The CDR3 DNA follows: TGTGCCAGTAGTATAACGGACAGGGGGCGCCGGAACACTGAAGCTTTCTTT.

This clonotype was seen repeatedly, ten times or more. The chain uses TRBV29-1 and TRBJ2-7; 13 positions match TRBD2. The junction had 5 bases not matched to a gene; V was cut back by 1 base and J by 5 bases. Germline loops: CDR1 SQVTM, CDR2 ANQGSEA. The CDR3 is 15 residues long. CDR3 loop: CSVEAWTSGGDEQYF. The DNA for the CDR3 is TGCAGCGTTGAAGCGTGGACTAGCGGGGGTGACGAGCAGTACTTC.

This clonotype has a count of ten or more. The chain recombines TRBV7-9 with TRBJ2-5; a weak D match, TRBD1 (6 bases). CDR1 is SEHNR, CDR2 FQNEAQ, per germline (reference sequence). Trimming removed 5 bases at V and 1 base at J, with 8 bases between. CDR3 length: 13 residues. For the CDR3, the DNA is TGTGCCAGCAGCCCGGACAGCCAAGAGACCCAGTACTTC. Translating gives CASSPDSQETQYF.

This clonotype has a count of ten or more. The chain couples TRBV7-2 to TRBJ1-2; 9 bases agree with TRBD1. The germline gives CDR1 SGHTA, CDR2 FQGNSA. The CDR3 is made up of 16 amino acids. V lost 1 base and J lost 5; bases outside the gene matches: 8. The CDR3 loop reads CASSLGGLGQGYGYTF. CDR3 bases: TGTGCCAGCAGCTTAGGGGGGTTGGGACAGGGATATGGCTACACCTTC.

The V call is TRBV19, the J call TRBJ1-2; no firm D call. Germline V gene sequence: CDR1 LNHDA, CDR2 SQIVND (reference sequence). This CDR3 is 14 amino acids long. V shed 3 bases and J shed 8 bases, with 16 bases lying between them. The CDR3 DNA is TGTGCCAGTAGTATGGAGCGTCGGTCGGGCGGCTACACCTTC. Its translation: CASSMERRSGGYTF.

This clonotype was seen more than once but under ten times. This sequence joins TRBV7-9 and TRBJ1-2; D not certain. The CDR3 is 14 residues long. V was cut by 5 bases and J by 2 bases, with 12 bases left in between. Looked up from germline, CDR1 is SEHNR and CDR2 is FQNEAQ (reference sequence). In DNA, the CDR3 is TGTGCCAGCAGCGCTCCGGGCCGCAACTATGGCTACACCTTC. Its protein product is CASSAPGRNYGYTF. The full variable domain, its missing parts supplied by reference TRBV7-9 and TRBJ1-2, is DTGVSQNPRHKITKRGQNVTFRCDPISEHNRLYWYRQTLGQGPEFLTYFQNEAQLEKSRLLSDRFSAERPKGSFSTLEIQRTEQGDSAMYLCASSAPGRNYGYTFGSGTRLTVV.

The chain recombines TRBV9 with TRBJ2-1, with 8 bases fitting TRBD2. The germline V gene encodes CDR1 SGDLS and CDR2 YYNGEE. CDR3 length: 15 residues. V lost 0 bases and J lost 6; bases outside the gene matches: 5. The CDR3 sequence: CASSVEGLVRNEQFF. CDR3 in DNA: TGTGCCAGCAGCGTAGAGGGACTAGTGCGCAATGAGCAGTTCTTC. The whole variable domain, filled in from reference TRBV9 and TRBJ2-1, reads DSGVTQTPKHLITATGQRVTLRCSPRSGDLSVYWYQQSLDQGLQFLIQYYNGEERAKGNILERFSAQQFPDLHSELNLSSLELGDSALYFCASSVEGLVRNEQFFGPGTRLTVL.

At least ten counts were recorded for this clonotype. The CDR3 DNA reads TGTGCCAGCAGCCGGGACAGGCCCTACTATGGCTACACCTTC. Its protein is CASSRDRPYYGYTF. The chain carries TRBV7-9 and TRBJ1-2; TRBD1 aligns across 8 bases. The junction had 5 bases not matched to a gene; V was cut back by 5 bases and J by 3 bases. The CDR3 has 14 residues. The V gene's germline CDR1 is SEHNR and CDR2 FQNEAQ (reference sequence).

The table lists this clonotype with many counts. V usage is TRBV11-2 and J usage is TRBJ2-1; D is uncertain. The CDR3 length is 16 residues. Germline values: CDR1 SGHAT, CDR2 FQNNGV. The V end was cut by 4 bases, the J end by 0 bases, with 13 bases between. The CDR3 DNA is TGTGCCAGCAGCTACTCCCAACAAAGCTCCTACAATGAGCAGTTCTTC. Protein sequence: CASSYSQQSSYNEQFF.

In its sample, this clonotype was seen many times. The chain joins TRBV20-1 to TRBJ1-1; D is unclear. The CDR3 spans 11 residues. V lost 7 bases and J lost 5, with 11 bases in between. The germline V gene has CDR1 DFQATT and CDR2 SNEGSKA (reference sequence). CDR3 sequence: CSGTSRTEAFF. The DNA of the CDR3 is TGCAGTGGGACTTCGAGGACTGAAGCTTTCTTT.